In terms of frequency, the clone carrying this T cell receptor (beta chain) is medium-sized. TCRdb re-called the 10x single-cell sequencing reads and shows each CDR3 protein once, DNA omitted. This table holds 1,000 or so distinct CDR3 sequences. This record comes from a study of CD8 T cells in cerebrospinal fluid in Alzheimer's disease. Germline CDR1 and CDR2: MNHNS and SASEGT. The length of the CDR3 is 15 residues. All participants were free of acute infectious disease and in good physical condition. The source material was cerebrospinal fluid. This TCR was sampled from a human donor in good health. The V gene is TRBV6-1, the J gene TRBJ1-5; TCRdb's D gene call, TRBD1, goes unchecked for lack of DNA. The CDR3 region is CASSVTSQGVEPQHF.